This T cell receptor beta chain was captured by sequencing in a study of shared clonotypes between healthy human individuals. Study context: Each donor's CD4 naive and CD4 memory cells filled three plates apiece, CD8 naive two, and CD8 memory one.

Repertoires were generated with immunoSEQ multiplex PCR, while TCRdb's copy carries only in-frame clones and drops some. The table lists some 980,000 clones, about 80% of them singletons. Germline V gene data show CDR1 as SGHRS and CDR2 as YFSETQ. The CDR3 consists of 12 residues. V lost 4 bases and J 5 bases, leaving 10 bases between the germline ends. Worth noting for this clone: Other DNA sequences in this specimen translate into the identical CDR3.

This receptor was identified in a man younger than 35 in good health. What was sequenced was memory CD4+ T cells sorted from blood. The subset here: CD45RA-negative fraction. The chain carries TRBV5-1 and TRBJ2-7; D gene unclear. In DNA, the CDR3 is TGCGCCAGCAGCCTTGACCGACACGAGCAGTACTTC. Translated: CASSLDRHEQYF. Full variable domain (missing parts from reference TRBV5-1 and TRBJ2-7): KAGVTQTPRYLIKTRGQQVTLSCSPISGHRSVSWYQQTPGQGLQFLFEYFSETQRNKGNFPGRFSGRQFSNSRSEMNVSTLELGDSALYLCASSLDRHEQYFGPGTRLTVT.